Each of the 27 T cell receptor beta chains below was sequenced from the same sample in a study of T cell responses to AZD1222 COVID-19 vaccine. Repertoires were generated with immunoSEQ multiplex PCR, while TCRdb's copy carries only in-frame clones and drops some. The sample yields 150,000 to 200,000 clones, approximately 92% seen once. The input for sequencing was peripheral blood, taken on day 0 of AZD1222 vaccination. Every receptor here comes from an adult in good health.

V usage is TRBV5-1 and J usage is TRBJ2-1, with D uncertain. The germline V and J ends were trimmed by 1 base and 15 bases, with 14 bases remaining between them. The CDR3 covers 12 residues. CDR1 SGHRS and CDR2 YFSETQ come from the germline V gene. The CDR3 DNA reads TGCGCCAGCAGCTTGTTTTCCGAGTGGCTGTTCTTC. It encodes CASSLFSEWLFF.

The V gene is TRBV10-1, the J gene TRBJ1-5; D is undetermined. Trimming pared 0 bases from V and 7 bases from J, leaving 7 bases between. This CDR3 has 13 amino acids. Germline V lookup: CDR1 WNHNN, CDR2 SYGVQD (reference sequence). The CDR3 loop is CASSESGKQPQHF. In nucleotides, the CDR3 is TGCGCCAGCAGTGAGTCGGGGAAGCAGCCCCAGCATTTT.

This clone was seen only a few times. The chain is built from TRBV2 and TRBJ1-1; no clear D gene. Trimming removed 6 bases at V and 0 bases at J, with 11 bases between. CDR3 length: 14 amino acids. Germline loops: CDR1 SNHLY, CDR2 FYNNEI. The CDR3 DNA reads TGTGCCAGCAGCCAGAGATGGATGAACACTGAAGCTTTCTTT. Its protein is CASSQRWMNTEAFF.

The CDR3: CASSPGGVGNEKLFF. CDR3 DNA: TGTGCCAGCAGCCCGGGGGGGGTGGGTAATGAAAAACTGTTTTTT. The V and J genes are TRBV11-2 and TRBJ1-4, with TRBD1 as a possible D gene (5 bases). Trimming removed 5 bases from V and 4 bases from J, with 14 bases in between. The CDR3 sequence is 15 residues long. Germline CDR1 reads SGHAT; CDR2 reads FQNNGV.

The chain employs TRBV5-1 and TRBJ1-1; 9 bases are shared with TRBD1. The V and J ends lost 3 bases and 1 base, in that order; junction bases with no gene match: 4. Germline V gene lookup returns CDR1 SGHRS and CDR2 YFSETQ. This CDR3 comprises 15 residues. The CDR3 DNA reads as TGCGCCAGCAGCTCTGGGACAGGGTGGAACACTGAAGCTTTCTTT. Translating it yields CASSSGTGWNTEAFF.

The CDR3 bases are TGTGCCATCGGACAGGGCGACTCCTACGAGCAGTACTTC. Translating it yields CAIGQGDSYEQYF. This chain connects TRBV10-3 to TRBJ2-7, with 8 nucleotides matching TRBD1. J was trimmed by 0 bases and V by 8 bases; bases with no gene match: 3. Germline values: CDR1 ENHRY, CDR2 SYGVKD. The CDR3 is 13 amino acids.

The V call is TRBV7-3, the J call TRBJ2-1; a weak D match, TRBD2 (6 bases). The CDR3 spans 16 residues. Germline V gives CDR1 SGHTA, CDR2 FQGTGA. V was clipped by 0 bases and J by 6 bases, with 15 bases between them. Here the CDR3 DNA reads TGTGCCAGCAGCTTAACTGGGGGGATCGGTTTCAATGAGCAGTTCTTC. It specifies CASSLTGGIGFNEQFF.

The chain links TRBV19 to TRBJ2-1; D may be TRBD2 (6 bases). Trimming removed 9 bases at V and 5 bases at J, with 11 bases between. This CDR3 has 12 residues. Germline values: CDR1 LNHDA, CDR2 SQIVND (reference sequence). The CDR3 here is CASQGGDNEQFF. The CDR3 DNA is TGTGCCAGCCAAGGCGGGGACAATGAGCAGTTCTTC.

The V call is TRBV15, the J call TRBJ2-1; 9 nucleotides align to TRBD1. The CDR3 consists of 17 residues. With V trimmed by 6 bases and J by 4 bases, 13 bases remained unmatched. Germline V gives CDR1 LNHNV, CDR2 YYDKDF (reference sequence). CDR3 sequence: CATRIDRGVSAYNEQFF. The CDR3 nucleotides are TGTGCCACCAGGATTGACAGGGGGGTTTCGGCTTACAATGAGCAGTTCTTC.

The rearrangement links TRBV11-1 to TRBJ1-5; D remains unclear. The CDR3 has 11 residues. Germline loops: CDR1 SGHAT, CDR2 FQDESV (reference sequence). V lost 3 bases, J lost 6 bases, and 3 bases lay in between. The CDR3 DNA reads TGTGCCAGCAGCTTTGGTCAGCCCCAGCATTTT. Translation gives CASSFGQPQHF.

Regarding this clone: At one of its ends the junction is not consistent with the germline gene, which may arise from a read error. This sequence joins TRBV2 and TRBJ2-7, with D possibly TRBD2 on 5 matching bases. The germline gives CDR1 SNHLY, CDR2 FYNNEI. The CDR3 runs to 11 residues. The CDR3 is CVSRGTYEQYF. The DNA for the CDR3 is TGTGTCAGCCGAGGGACCTACGAGCAGTACTTC.

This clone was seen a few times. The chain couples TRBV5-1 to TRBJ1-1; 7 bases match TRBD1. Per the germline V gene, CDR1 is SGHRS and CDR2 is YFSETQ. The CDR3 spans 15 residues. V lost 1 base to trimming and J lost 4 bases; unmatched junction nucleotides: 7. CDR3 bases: TGCGCCAGCAGCTTGACAGGACAGGCAGTCACTGAAGCTTTCTTT. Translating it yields CASSLTGQAVTEAFF.

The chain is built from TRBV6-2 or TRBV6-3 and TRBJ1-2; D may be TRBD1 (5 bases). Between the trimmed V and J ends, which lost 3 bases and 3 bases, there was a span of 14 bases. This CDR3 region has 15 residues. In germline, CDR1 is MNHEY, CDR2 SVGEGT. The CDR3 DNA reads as TGTGCCAGCAGTTATTCGGGGGATATAGACTATGGCTACACCTTC. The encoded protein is CASSYSGDIDYGYTF.

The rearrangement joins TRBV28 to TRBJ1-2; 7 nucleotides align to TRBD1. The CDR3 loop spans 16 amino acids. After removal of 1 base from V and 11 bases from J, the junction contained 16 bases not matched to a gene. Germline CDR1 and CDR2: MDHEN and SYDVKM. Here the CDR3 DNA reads TGTGCCAGCAGTTTATCCGAAGTATTCAGCGGACAGGAGTACACCTTC. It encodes CASSLSEVFSGQEYTF.

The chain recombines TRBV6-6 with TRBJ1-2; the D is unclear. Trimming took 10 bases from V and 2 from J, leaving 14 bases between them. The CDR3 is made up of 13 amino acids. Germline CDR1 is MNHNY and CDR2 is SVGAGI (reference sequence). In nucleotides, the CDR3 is TGTGCCATCGCCGGCCCCCTGAACTATGGCTACACCTTC. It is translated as CAIAGPLNYGYTF.

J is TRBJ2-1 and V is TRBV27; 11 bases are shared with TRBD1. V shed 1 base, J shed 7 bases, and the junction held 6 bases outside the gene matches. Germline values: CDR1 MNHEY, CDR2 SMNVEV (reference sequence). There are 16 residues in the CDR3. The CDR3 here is CASSLLGQGADNEQFF. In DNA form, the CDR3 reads TGTGCCAGCAGTTTATTAGGACAGGGGGCAGATAATGAGCAGTTCTTC.

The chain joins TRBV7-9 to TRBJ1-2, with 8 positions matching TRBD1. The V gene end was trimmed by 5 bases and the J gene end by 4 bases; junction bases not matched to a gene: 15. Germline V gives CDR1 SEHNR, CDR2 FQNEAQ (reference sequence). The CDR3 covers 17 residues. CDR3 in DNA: TGTGCCAGCAGCCGAGACATCGTGACAGGGGTAGGCTATGGCTACACCTTC. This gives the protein CASSRDIVTGVGYGYTF.

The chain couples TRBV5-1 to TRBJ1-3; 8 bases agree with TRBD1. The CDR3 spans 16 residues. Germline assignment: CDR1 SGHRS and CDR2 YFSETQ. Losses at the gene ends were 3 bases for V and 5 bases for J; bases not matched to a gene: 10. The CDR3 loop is CASSWTGFNTRNTIYF. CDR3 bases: TGCGCCAGCAGCTGGACAGGGTTTAACACTCGAAACACCATATATTTT. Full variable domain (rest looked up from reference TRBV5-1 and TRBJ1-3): KAGVTQTPRYLIKTRGQQVTLSCSPISGHRSVSWYQQTPGQGLQFLFEYFSETQRNKGNFPGRFSGRQFSNSRSEMNVSTLELGDSALYLCASSWTGFNTRNTIYFGEGSWLTVV.

CDR3 residues: CASSWDRLYFLNTEAFF. DNA of the CDR3: TGTGCCAGCAGCTGGGACAGATTATATTTCTTGAACACTGAAGCTTTCTTT. The chain carries TRBV7-2 and TRBJ1-1; 7 bases agree with TRBD1. The CDR3 is 17 residues long. Germline loops: CDR1 SGHTA, CDR2 FQGNSA. The ends lost 4 bases at V and 0 bases at J; junction bases unmatched: 11.

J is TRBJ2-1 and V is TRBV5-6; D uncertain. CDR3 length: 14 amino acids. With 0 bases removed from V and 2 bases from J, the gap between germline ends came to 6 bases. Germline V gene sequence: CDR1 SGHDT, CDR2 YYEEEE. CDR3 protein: CASSLGVPYNEQFF. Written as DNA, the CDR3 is TGTGCCAGCAGCTTGGGAGTACCCTACAATGAGCAGTTCTTC.

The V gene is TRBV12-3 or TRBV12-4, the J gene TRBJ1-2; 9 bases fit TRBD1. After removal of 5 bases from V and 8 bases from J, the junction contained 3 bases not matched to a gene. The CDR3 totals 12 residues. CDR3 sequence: CASSTGTGGYTF. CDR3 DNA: TGTGCCAGCAGTACCGGGACAGGGGGCTACACCTTC.

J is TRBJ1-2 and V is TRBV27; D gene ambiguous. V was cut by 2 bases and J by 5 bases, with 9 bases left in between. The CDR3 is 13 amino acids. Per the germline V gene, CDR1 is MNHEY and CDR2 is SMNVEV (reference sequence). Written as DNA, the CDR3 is TGTGCCAGCAGTTTACAGCCGGAATATGGCTACACCTTC. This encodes CASSLQPEYGYTF.

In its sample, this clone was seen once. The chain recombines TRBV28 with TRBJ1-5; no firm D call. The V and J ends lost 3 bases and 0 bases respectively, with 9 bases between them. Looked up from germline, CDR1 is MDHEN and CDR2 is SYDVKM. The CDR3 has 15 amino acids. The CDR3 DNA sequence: TGTGCCAGCAGTTTTGGCAGAAATAGCAATCAGCCCCAGCATTTT. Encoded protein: CASSFGRNSNQPQHF.

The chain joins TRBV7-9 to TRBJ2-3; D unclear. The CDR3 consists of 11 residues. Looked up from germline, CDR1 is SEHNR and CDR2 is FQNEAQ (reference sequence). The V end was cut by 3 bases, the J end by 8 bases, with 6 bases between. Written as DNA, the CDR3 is TGTGCCAGCAGCTTCCCTGGTACGCAGTATTTT. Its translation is CASSFPGTQYF.

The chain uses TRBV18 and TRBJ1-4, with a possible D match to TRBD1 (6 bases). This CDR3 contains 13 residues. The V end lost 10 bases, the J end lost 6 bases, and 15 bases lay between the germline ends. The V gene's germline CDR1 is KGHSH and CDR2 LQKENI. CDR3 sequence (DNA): TGTGCCATCCGGGGGGCGCAGGATGAAAAACTGTTTTTT. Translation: CAIRGAQDEKLFF. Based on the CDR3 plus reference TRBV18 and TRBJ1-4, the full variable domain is NAGVMQNPRHLVRRRGQEARLRCSPMKGHSHVYWYRQLPEEGLKFMVYLQKENIIDESGMPKERFSAEFPKEGPSILRIQQVVRGDSAAYFCAIRGAQDEKLFFGSGTQLSVL.

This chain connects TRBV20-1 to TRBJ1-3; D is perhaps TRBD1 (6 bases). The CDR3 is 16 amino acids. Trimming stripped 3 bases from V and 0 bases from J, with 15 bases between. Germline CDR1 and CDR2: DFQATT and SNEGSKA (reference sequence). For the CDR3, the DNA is TGCAGTGCTAGTGGGGGGGCAGAGATCTCTGGAAACACCATATATTTT. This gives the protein CSASGGAEISGNTIYF.

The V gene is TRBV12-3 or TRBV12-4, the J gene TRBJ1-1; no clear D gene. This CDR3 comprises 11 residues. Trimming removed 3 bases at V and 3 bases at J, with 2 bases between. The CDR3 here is CASSFDTEAFF. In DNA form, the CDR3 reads TGTGCCAGCAGTTTCGACACTGAAGCTTTCTTT.